This TCR beta chain was identified during a study of shared clonotypes between healthy human individuals. General study points: A generally larger estimated richness was seen in naive subsets than in memory subsets.

A remark on this clone: Its antigen is as yet unknown.

The germline gives CDR1 MNHEY, CDR2 SVGAGI. The length of the CDR3 is 13 residues. V gave up 6 bases and J gave up 7 bases, with 13 bases separating them. Assay: immunoSEQ multiplex PCR; the TCRdb copy retains only in-frame clones and omits some. The profile shows about 980,000 clones, approximately 80% of them singletons. Donors comprised only Caucasian adults living in Nashville, Tennessee. The origin of this receptor is a man in his late teens or twenties in good health. The sequenced sample was memory CD4+ T cells sorted from blood. Stated subset: CD45RA-negative fraction. The chain joins TRBV6-5 to TRBJ1-5, with TRBD1 as a possible D gene (5 bases). CDR3 residues: CASSPGPYQPQHF. The CDR3 nucleotides read TGTGCCAGCAGCCCAGGGCCCTACCAGCCCCAGCATTTT.